The source of this T cell receptor beta chain is a study of tumor-infiltrating lymphocytes in oesophageal squamous cell carcinoma. A single record per CDR3 protein comes from TCRdb applying MiXCR to the PCR reads. The data contain about 14,000 distinct CDR3 sequences, roughly half of them singletons. Points on this clonotype: No conserved phenylalanine or tryptophan is present at the end of the CDR3, so a read error is the likely explanation. The limits of the CDR3 on the DNA are not certain, so only TCRdb's listed CDR3 is given.

The CDR3 totals 15 residues, both ends included. The germline gives CDR1 MDHEN, CDR2 SYDVKM. The chain is built from TRBV28 and TRBJ2-1; the table assigns TRBD1, which was not confirmed against the DNA. Sequencing was performed on blood. The receptor was derived from a male donor with esophageal squamous cell carcinoma. The CDR3 loop is CASTTHPDYGYTFGS.